This TCR beta chain was recorded in a study of T cells expressing NK-cell markers. Overall study context: Researchers got TCR beta repertoires out of sorted CD3+CD56+NKG2C+, CD3+CD56+NKG2C- and CD3+CD56-NKG2C+ T cells. Among eight sequenced donors, seven carried HCMV seropositivity while one was seronegative.

The study's findings and limits: These same clonotypes (in several donors) also led the CD3+CD56-NKG2C+ fraction.

Points on this clonotype: Antigen specificity is unknown.

After re-calling the 5' RACE reads, TCRdb lists one entry per CDR3 protein, DNA absent. Reported are 150,000 to 180,000 distinct CDR3 sequences; the ten largest clones contain 30% to 45%. Germline V CDR1 and CDR2: MNHNS, SASEGT. The CDR3 is 15 amino acids. This TCR came from a woman aged 45-60 years in good health. The specimen was blood T cells: a sorted CD56 or NKG2C T cell subset, CD4+ or CD8+ T cells, or bulk PBMC T cells (not recorded which). V is TRBV6-1 and J is TRBJ2-1; as DNA is missing, the TRBD1 call by TCRdb cannot be tested. The CDR3: CASSGRPIGGDEQFF.